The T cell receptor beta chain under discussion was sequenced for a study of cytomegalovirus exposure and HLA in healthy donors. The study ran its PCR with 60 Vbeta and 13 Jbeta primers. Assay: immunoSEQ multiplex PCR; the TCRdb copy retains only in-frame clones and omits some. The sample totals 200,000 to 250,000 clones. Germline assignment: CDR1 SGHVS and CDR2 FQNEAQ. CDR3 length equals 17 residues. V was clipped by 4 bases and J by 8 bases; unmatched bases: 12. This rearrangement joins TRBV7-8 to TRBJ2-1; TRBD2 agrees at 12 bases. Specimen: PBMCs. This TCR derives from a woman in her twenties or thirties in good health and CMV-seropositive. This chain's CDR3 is CASSSLPPSGGAYEQFF. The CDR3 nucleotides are TGTGCCAGCAGCTCCTTGCCGCCTAGCGGGGGGGCCTATGAGCAGTTCTTC. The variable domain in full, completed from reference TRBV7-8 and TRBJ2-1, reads GAGVSQSPRYKVAKRGQDVALRCDPISGHVSLFWYQQALGQGPEFLTYFQNEAQLDKSGLPSDRFFAERPEGSVSTLKIQRTQQEDSAVYLCASSSLPPSGGAYEQFFGPGTRLTVL.